This record looks at one T cell receptor beta chain sequence and its context. What it binds is unknown. The CDR3 extends over 15 amino acids. Germline values: CDR1 SGHRS, CDR2 YFSETQ. V was pared by 4 bases and J by 5 bases, with 17 bases between. The data belong to a study of blood T cells in healthy people across ages. Study-level points and caveats: CMV status of donors was not determined, possibly confounding expanded clonotype changes.

Alongside a J-beta primer mix, a sample-barcoded 5' primer served in a second PCR lasting about 7 to 11 cycles. Tags on each cDNA molecule came from a template-switch adaptor with 12 random nucleotides. TCRdb redid the calling of the 5' RACE reads with MiXCR, one entry per CDR3 protein. The data show 730,000 or so distinct CDR3 sequences, more than 40% seen once. The chain uses TRBV5-1 and TRBJ2-3; possible D gene TRBD1, 6 bases. The sequenced sample consisted of blood. The sequence derives from a woman aged 55-75 years in good health. The CDR3 spells CASSVGQPTRDTQYF. CDR3 nucleotides: TGCGCCAGCAGCGTGGGACAACCGACTCGAGATACGCAGTATTTT. The full variable domain, completed using reference TRBV5-1 and TRBJ2-3, is KAGVTQTPRYLIKTRGQQVTLSCSPISGHRSVSWYQQTPGQGLQFLFEYFSETQRNKGNFPGRFSGRQFSNSRSEMNVSTLELGDSALYLCASSVGQPTRDTQYFGPGTRLTVL.